This is a list of T cell receptor beta chains from one sample in a study of T cells in Graves' hyperthyroidism and ophthalmopathy. TCRdb re-derived calls from the multiplex PCR reads in MiXCR, one entry per CDR3 protein. The table lists roughly 400,000 distinct CDR3 sequences, about 14% of them singletons. The sample taken for sequencing was blood. Receptor source: a man aged 45-60 years with Graves' ophthalmopathy. CDR3s include the opening cysteine and the closing phenylalanine or tryptophan.

J gene	V gene	CDR3 length	CDR3 protein
TRBJ2-7	TRBV2	16	CASSEGTSGFSYEQYF
TRBJ1-5	TRBV10-3	13	CAIRQGDNQPQHF
TRBJ1-1	TRBV3-1	15	CASSQAQGQWTEAFF
TRBJ2-5	TRBV12-3/TRBV12-4	16	CASNPGGPSGQETQYF
TRBJ1-1	TRBV7-8	15	CASSPKWQNVTEAFF
TRBJ2-1	TRBV4-1	16	CASSITGTSDYNEQFF
TRBJ2-1	TRBV7-7	15	CASSPISGSYNEQFF
TRBJ2-1	TRBV7-9	15	CASSLLQGEINEQFF
TRBJ2-1	TRBV7-2	14	CASSTLGAYNEQFF
TRBJ2-7	TRBV3-1	16	CASSQTGLAGAYEQYF
TRBJ2-7	TRBV20-1	13	CSLPRVDSHEQYF
TRBJ1-4	TRBV13	13	CASSFRGSEKLFF
TRBJ1-5	TRBV28	15	CASSLITPSNQPQHF
TRBJ2-5	TRBV3-1	13	CASSQVVQETQYF
TRBJ1-5	TRBV10-3	14	CAISETGSGQPQHF
TRBJ2-3	TRBV7-9	15	CASNAQGSGTDTQYF
TRBJ2-5	TRBV20-1	16	CSARTSGRAEREAQYF
TRBJ2-3	TRBV7-6	15	CASSLVSSGTDTQYF
TRBJ2-7	TRBV28	15	CASSTPGTGFYEQYF
TRBJ2-5	TRBV12-3/TRBV12-4	17	CASSSWTGGISGETQYF
TRBJ1-3	TRBV7-3	16	CASSEFNRGSGNTIYF
TRBJ2-3	TRBV3-1	15	CASSQEGLAADTQYF
TRBJ2-3	TRBV5-1	16	CASRLQGMGYTDTQYF
TRBJ1-5	TRBV18	16	CASSPDGAGGNQPQHF
TRBJ1-1	TRBV12-3/TRBV12-4	13	CASRVQGFNEAFF
TRBJ1-6	TRBV2	15	CATADRSSYNSPLHF
TRBJ2-3	TRBV19	14	CASSDGREMDTQYF
TRBJ2-1	TRBV5-4	13	CASSSLAVDEQFF
TRBJ1-2	TRBV27	16	CASSLRRDRGNYGYTF
TRBJ1-1	TRBV6-1	14	CASSTRRRNTEAFF
TRBJ2-1	TRBV5-1	16	CASSFTDSHGGGEQFF
TRBJ1-4	TRBV5-1	14	CASSLENRREKLFF
TRBJ1-1	TRBV6-1	14	CASSDVLGNTEAFF
TRBJ2-3	TRBV20-1	14	CSADGQGAPNTQYF
TRBJ2-1	TRBV27	14	CASSLTAGRSEQFF
TRBJ2-2	TRBV7-9	15	CATPTGTQNTGELFF
TRBJ1-1	TRBV6-2/TRBV6-3	17	CASRSGTGRVVDTEAFF
TRBJ1-1	TRBV29-1	10	CSVVNTEAFF
TRBJ1-6	TRBV30	14	CAWRQQGTNSPLHF
TRBJ2-7	TRBV20-1	17	CSARPGLAGTRLDEQYF
TRBJ1-3	TRBV10-2	14	CASSRPDWGNTIYF
TRBJ2-7	TRBV6-1	14	CASSRTGETYEQYF
TRBJ2-7	TRBV3-1	13	CASSLAYGYEQYF
TRBJ2-7	TRBV27	14	CASSPGTGVSEQYF
TRBJ2-7	TRBV7-9	18	CASRLAPEGQWVAYEQYF
TRBJ2-1	TRBV20-1	13	CSAEREAGGEQFF
TRBJ2-3	TRBV27	16	CASSLRLAGGEDTQYF
TRBJ2-1	TRBV9	15	CASSSGIVSYNEQFF
TRBJ2-3	TRBV19	15	CASSLPGQGTDTQYF
TRBJ1-6	TRBV5-1	14	CASSWGQPNSPLHF
TRBJ2-5	TRBV19	15	CASSSYPTGGETQYF